This TCR beta chain was profiled in a study of blood T cell repertoires in COVID-19. The assay was immunoSEQ multiplex PCR, and TCRdb's table has in-frame clones only and misses some. The profile shows about 200,000 clones, more than 75% of them singletons. The CDR3 covers 16 residues. V was shortened by 0 bases and J by 6 bases, with 14 bases between the two germline ends. Germline V gene data show CDR1 as MGHRA and CDR2 as YSYEKL. This chain uses TRBV4-1 with TRBJ2-2, with D tentatively TRBD2 (7 bases). Specimen: peripheral blood. The TCR comes from a human donor in a cohort sampled during active COVID-19. The CDR3 spells CASSQEGGLEAGELFF. CDR3 DNA sequence: TGCGCCAGCAGCCAAGAGGGGGGGCTCGAGGCCGGGGAGCTGTTTTTT.